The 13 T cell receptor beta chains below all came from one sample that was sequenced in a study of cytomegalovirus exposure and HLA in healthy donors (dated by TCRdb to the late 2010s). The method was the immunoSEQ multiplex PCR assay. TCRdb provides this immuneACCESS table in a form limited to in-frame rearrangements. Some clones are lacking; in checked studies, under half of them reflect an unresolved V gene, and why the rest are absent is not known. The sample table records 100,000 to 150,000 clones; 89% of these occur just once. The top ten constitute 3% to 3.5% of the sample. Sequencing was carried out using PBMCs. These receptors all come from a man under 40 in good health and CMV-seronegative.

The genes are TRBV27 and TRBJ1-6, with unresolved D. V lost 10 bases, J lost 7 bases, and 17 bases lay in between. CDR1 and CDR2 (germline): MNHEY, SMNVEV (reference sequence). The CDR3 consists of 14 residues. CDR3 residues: CATQALGGNSPLHF. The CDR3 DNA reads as TGTGCCACCCAAGCCCTGGGCGGGAATTCACCCCTCCACTTT.

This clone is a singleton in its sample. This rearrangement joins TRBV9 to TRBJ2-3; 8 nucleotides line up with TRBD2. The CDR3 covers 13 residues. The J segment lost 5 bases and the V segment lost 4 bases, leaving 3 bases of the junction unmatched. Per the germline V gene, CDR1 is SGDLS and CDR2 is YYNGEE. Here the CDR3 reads CASSRAGGDTQYF. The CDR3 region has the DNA TGTGCCAGCAGCCGGGCGGGGGGAGATACGCAGTATTTT.

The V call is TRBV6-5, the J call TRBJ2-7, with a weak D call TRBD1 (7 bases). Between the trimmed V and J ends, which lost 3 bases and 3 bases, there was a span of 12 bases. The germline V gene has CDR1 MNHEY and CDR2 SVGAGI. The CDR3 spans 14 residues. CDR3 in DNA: TGTGCCAGCAGTTATGGGCAGGGGGGCTACGAGCAGTACTTC. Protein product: CASSYGQGGYEQYF.

The CDR3 DNA follows: TGTGCCAGCAGTTTCAGAACCTATGGCTACACCTTC. This gives the protein CASSFRTYGYTF. J is TRBJ1-2 and V is TRBV28; unclear D gene. Germline assignment: CDR1 MDHEN and CDR2 SYDVKM. CDR3 length: 12 residues. Trimming pared 3 bases from V and 4 bases from J, leaving 6 bases between.

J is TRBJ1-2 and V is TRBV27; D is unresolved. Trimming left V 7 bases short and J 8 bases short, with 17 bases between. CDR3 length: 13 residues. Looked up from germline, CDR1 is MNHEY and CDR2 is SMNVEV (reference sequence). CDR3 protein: CASKRGEVSGYTF. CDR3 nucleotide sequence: TGTGCCAGCAAGCGGGGAGAGGTATCCGGCTACACCTTC.

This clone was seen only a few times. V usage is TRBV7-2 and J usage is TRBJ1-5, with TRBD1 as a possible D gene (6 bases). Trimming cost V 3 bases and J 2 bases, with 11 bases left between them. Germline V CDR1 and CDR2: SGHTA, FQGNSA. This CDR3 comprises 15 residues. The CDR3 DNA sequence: TGTGCCAGCAGCTTTGGGACAACCGGCAATCAGCCCCAGCATTTT. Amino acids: CASSFGTTGNQPQHF.

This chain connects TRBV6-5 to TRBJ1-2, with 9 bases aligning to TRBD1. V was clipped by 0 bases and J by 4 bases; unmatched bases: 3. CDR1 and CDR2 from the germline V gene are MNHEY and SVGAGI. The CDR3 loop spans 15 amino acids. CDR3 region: CASSYSETGGYGYTF. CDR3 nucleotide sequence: TGTGCCAGCAGTTACTCGGAGACAGGGGGCTATGGCTACACCTTC.

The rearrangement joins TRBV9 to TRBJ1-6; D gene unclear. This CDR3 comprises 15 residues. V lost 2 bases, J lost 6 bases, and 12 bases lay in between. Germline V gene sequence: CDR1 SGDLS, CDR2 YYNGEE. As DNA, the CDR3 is TGTGCCAGCAGCGTCGAGGAGGGAATTAATTCACCCCTCCACTTT. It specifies CASSVEEGINSPLHF.

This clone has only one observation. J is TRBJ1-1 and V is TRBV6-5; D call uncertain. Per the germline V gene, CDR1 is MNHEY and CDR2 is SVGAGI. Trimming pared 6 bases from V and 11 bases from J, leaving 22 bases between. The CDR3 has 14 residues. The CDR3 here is CASSSWSPKGRAFF. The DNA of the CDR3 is TGTGCCAGCAGCTCTTGGAGCCCAAAAGGTCGGGCTTTCTTT.

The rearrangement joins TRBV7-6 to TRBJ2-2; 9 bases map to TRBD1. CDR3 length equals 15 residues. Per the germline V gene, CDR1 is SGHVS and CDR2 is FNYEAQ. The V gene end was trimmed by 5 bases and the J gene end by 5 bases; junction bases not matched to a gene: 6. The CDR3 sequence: CASSLLGTGTGELFF. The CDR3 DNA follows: TGTGCCAGCAGCCTGTTGGGGACAGGGACCGGGGAGCTGTTTTTT.

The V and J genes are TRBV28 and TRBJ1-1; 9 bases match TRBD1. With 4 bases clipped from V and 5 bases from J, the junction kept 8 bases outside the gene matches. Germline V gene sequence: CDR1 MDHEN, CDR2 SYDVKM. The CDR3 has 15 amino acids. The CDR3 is CASSSGQGLGTEAFF. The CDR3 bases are TGTGCCAGCAGTTCGGGACAGGGATTGGGGACTGAAGCTTTCTTT.

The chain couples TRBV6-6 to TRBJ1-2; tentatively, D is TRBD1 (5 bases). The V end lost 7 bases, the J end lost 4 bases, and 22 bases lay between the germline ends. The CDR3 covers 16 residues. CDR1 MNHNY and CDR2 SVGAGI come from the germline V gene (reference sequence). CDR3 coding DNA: TGTGCCAGCATTCCAGGCGGGGGTGCTCTTTTCTATGGCTACACCTTC. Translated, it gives CASIPGGGALFYGYTF.

CDR3 residues: CASSGTGALSGAFF. In DNA form, the CDR3 reads TGTGCCAGCAGTGGGACAGGGGCGTTATCGGGGGCTTTCTTT. The chain combines TRBV2 with TRBJ1-1; 9 bases match TRBD1. The germline V gene encodes CDR1 SNHLY and CDR2 FYNNEI. This CDR3 spans 14 amino acids. Trimming cost V 4 bases and J 11 bases; bases outside gene matches: 11. The complete variable domain, with remaining parts taken from reference TRBV2 and TRBJ1-1, reads EPEVTQTPSHQVTQMGQEVILRCVPISNHLYFYWYRQILGQKVEFLVSFYNNEISEKSEIFDDQFSVERPDGSNFTLKIRSTKLEDSAMYFCASSGTGALSGAFFGQGTRLTVV.